The source of this TCR beta chain is a study of blood T cell repertoires in COVID-19. The V gene lost 2 bases and the J gene lost 3 bases, with 4 bases spanning the gap. The germline V gene has CDR1 SGDLS and CDR2 YYNGEE. This CDR3 region has 12 residues. Using immunoSEQ multiplex PCR, the repertoire was profiled, and TCRdb retains in-frame clones only, with some absent. The sample consists of some 61,000 clones, roughly 85% of them appearing once. The material sequenced was peripheral blood. This chain connects TRBV9 to TRBJ2-3; D unclear. This TCR was sampled from a man aged 30 to 39 with acute or convalescent COVID-19. CDR3 loop: CASSVGTDTQYF. DNA of the CDR3: TGTGCCAGCAGCGTCGGGACAGATACGCAGTATTTT.